The entry that follows covers one T cell receptor (beta chain) sequence. One end of the junction varies from germline; a read error may be responsible. The record originates from a study of blood T cell repertoires in COVID-19. Across the study: Samples of COVID-19 (acute and convalescent) were obtained from the United States, Italy and Spain.

The data were produced by immunoSEQ multiplex PCR, yet TCRdb's version contains in-frame clones alone and is incomplete. The sample comprises roughly 100,000 clones, approximately 90% of which are singletons, and more than 3.5% rests with the top ten. The CDR3 loop spans 15 amino acids. Germline assignment: CDR1 SSHAT and CDR2 FNYEAQ (reference sequence). This chain uses TRBV7-7 with TRBJ2-3, with 10 nucleotides matching TRBD1. Sequences were obtained from peripheral blood. The source is a human donor with COVID-19, enrolled during active disease. The donor label of this sample is uncertain. CDR3 amino acids: CASSPGTGGTDTQYF. The CDR3 DNA reads as TGTGCTAGCAGCCCCGGGACAGGGGGCACAGATACGCAGTATTTT.